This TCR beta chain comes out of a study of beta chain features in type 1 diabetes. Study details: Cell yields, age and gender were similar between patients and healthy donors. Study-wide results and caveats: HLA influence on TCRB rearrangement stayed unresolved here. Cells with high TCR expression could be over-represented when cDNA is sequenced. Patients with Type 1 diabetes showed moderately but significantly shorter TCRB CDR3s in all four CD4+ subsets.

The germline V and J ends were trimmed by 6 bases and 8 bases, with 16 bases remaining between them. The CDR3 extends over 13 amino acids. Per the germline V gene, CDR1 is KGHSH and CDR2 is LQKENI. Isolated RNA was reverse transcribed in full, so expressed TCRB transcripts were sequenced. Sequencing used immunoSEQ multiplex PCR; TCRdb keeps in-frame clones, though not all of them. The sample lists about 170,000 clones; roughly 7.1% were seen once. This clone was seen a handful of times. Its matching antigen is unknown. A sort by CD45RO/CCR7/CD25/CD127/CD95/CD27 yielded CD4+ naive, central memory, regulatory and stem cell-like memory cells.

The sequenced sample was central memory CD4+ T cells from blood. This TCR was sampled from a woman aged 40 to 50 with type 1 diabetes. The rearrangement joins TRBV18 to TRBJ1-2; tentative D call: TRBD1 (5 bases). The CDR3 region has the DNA TGTGCCAGCTCCTCAGGGATGGTCCAGGGCTACACCTTC. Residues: CASSSGMVQGYTF.